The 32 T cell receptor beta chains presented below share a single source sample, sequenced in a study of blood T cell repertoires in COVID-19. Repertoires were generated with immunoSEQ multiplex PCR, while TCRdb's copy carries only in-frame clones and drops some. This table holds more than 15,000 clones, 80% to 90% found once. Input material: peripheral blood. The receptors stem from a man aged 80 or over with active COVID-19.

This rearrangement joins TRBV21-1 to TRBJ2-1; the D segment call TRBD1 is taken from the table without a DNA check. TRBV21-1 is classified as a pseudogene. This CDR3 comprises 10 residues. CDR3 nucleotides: TGTGCCAGCGACACCAATGAGCAGTTCTTC. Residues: CASDTNEQFF.

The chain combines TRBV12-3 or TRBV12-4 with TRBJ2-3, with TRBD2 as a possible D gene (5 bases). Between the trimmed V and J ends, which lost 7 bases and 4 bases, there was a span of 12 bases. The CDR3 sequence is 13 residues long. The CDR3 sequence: CASTPGNSDTQYF. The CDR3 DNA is TGTGCCAGCACCCCGGGAAACTCAGATACGCAGTATTTT.

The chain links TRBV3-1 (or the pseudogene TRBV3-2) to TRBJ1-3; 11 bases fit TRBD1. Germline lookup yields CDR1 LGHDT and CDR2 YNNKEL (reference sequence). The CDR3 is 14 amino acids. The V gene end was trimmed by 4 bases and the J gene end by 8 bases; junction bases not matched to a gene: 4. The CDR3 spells CASSPRDRGYTIYF. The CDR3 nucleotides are TGTGCCAGCAGCCCCCGGGACAGGGGGTACACCATATATTTT.

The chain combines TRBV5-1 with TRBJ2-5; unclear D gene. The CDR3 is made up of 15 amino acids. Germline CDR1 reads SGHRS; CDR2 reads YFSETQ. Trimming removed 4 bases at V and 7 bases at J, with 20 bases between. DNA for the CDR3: TGCGCCAGCAGCCAAGTCGCCAGCCCCCTAGGGACCCAGTACTTC. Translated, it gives CASSQVASPLGTQYF. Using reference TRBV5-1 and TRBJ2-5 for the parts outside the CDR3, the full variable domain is KAGVTQTPRYLIKTRGQQVTLSCSPISGHRSVSWYQQTPGQGLQFLFEYFSETQRNKGNFPGRFSGRQFSNSRSEMNVSTLELGDSALYLCASSQVASPLGTQYFGPGTRLLVL.

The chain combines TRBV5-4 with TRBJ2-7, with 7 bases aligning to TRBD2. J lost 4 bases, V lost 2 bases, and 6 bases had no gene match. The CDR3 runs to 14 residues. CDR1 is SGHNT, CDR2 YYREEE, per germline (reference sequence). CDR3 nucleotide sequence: TGTGCCAGCAGCTTCGGCCAGGGAGGGTACGAGCAGTACTTC. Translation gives CASSFGQGGYEQYF.

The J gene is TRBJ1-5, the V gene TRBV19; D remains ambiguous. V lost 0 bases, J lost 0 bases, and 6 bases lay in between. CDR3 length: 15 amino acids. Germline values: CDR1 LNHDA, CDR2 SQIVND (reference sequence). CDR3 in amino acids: CASSIDQHSNQPQHF. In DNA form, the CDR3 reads TGTGCCAGTAGTATAGACCAACATAGCAATCAGCCCCAGCATTTT. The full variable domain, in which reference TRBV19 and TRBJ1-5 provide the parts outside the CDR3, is DGGITQSPKYLFRKEGQNVTLSCEQNLNHDAMYWYRQDPGQGLRLIYYSQIVNDFQKGDIAEGYSVSREKKESFPLTVTSAQKNPTAFYLCASSIDQHSNQPQHFGDGTRLSIL.

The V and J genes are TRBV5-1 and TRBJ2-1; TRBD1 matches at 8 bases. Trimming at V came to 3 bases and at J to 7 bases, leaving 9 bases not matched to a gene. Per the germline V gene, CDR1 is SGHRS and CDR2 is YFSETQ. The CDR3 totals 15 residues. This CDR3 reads CASSSTDRVINEQFF. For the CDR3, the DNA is TGCGCCAGCAGCTCCACGGACAGGGTCATAAATGAGCAGTTCTTC.

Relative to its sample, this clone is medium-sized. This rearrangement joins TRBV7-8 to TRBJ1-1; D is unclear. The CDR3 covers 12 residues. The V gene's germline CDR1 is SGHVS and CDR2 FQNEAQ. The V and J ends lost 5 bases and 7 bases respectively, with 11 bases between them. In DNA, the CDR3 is TGTGCCAGCAGCGTCCATTCCGGTGAAGCTTTCTTT. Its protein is CASSVHSGEAFF.

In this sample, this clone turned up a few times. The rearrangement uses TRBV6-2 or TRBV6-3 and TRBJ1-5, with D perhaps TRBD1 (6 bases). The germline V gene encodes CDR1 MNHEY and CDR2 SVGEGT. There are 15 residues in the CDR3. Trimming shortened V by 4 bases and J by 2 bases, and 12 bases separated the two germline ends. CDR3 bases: TGTGCCAGCAGTTTCACAGGGTTAGGCAATCAGCCCCAGCATTTT. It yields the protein CASSFTGLGNQPQHF.

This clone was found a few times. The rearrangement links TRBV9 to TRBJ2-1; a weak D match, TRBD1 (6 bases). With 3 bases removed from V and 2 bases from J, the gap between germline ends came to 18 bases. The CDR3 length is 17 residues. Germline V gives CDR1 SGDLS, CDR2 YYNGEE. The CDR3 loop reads CASSGSVAGTPYNEQFF. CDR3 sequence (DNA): TGTGCCAGCAGCGGGAGTGTTGCCGGGACACCCTACAATGAGCAGTTCTTC.

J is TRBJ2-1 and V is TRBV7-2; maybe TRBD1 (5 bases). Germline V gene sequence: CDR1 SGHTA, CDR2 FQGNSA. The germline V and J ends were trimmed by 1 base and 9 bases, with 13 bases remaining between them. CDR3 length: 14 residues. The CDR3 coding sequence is TGTGCCAGCAGCTTAGTAGTTTCAGGGCCTGAGCAGTTCTTC. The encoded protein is CASSLVVSGPEQFF.

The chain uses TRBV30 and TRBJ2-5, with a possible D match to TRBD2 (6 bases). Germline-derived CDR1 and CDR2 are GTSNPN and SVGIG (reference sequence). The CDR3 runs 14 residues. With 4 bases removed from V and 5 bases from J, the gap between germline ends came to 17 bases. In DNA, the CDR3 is TGTGCCTGGACCGGGGGACTTTCTTCGGAGACCCAGTACTTC. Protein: CAWTGGLSSETQYF. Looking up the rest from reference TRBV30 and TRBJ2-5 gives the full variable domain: SQTIHQWPATLVQPVGSPLSLECTVEGTSNPNLYWYRQAAGRGLQLLFYSVGIGQISSEVPQNLSASRPQDRQFILSSKKLLLSDSGFYLCAWTGGLSSETQYFGPGTRLLVL.

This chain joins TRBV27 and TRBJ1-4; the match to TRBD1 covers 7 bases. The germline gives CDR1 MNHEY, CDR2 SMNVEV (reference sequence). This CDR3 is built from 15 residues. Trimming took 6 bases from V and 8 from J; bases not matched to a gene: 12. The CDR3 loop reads CASSQSGTVWEKLFF. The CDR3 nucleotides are TGTGCCAGCAGCCAGTCGGGGACAGTATGGGAAAAACTGTTTTTT.

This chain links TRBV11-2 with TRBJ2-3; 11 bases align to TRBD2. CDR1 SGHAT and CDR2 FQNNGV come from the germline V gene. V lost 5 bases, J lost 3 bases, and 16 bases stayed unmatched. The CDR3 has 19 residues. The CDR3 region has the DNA TGTGCCAGCAGCGGTGGGTGGACTAGACTAGCGGGAACAACAGATACGCAGTATTTT. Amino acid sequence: CASSGGWTRLAGTTDTQYF.

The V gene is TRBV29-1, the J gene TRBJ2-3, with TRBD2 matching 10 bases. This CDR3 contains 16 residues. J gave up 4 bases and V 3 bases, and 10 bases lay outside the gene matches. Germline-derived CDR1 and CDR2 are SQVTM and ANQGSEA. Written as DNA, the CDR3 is TGCAGCGTTGAGGGGGGGGCTAGCGGGAGTTCAGATACGCAGTATTTT. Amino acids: CSVEGGASGSSDTQYF.

The CDR3 nucleotides read TGTGCCAGCAGCAAGACTAGCGGGAGGCTCTATGAGCAGTTCTTC. Protein sequence: CASSKTSGRLYEQFF. V and J are TRBV7-6 and TRBJ2-1, with TRBD2 matching over 13 bases. The CDR3 is 15 residues long. The V gene end was trimmed by 5 bases and the J gene end by 8 bases; junction bases not matched to a gene: 6. CDR1 is SGHVS and CDR2 is FNYEAQ in the germline V gene.

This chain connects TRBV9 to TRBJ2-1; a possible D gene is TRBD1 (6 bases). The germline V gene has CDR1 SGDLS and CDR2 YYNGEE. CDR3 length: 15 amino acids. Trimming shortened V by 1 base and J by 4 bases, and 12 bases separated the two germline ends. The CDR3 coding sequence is TGTGCCAGCAGCGTACTACAGGGTGGGTACAATGAGCAGTTCTTC. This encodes CASSVLQGGYNEQFF.

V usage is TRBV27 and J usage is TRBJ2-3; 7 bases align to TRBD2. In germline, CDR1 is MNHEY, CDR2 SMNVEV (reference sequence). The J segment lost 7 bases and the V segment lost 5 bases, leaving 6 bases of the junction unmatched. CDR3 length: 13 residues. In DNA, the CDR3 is TGTGCCAGCAGTGGGCTAGCGGTGAATACGCAGTATTTT. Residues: CASSGLAVNTQYF.

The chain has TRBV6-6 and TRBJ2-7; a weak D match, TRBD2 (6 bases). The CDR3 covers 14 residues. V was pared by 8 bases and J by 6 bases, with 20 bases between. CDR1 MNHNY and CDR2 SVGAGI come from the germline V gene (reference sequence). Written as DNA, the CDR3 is TGTGCCAGCGGTCCCGGGACTCACGAGGTCGAGCAGTACTTC. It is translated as CASGPGTHEVEQYF.

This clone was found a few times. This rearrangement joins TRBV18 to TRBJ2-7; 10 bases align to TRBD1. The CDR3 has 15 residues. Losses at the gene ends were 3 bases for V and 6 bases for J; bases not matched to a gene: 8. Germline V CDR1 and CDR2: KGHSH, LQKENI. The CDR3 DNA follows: TGTGCCAGCTCACCGACCCGAGGACAGGGGGTCGAGCAGTACTTC. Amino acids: CASSPTRGQGVEQYF.

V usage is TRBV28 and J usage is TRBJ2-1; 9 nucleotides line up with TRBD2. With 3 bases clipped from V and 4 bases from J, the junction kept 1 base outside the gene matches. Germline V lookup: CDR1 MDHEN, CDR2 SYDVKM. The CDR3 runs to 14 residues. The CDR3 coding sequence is TGTGCCAGCAGTTTTCTAGCGGGGTACAATGAGCAGTTCTTC. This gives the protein CASSFLAGYNEQFF.

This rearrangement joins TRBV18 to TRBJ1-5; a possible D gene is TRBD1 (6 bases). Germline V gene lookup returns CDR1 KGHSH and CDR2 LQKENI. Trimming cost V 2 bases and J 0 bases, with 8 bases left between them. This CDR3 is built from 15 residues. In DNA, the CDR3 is TGTGCCAGCTCACCAAACAGGGCTAGCAATCAGCCCCAGCATTTT. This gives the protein CASSPNRASNQPQHF.

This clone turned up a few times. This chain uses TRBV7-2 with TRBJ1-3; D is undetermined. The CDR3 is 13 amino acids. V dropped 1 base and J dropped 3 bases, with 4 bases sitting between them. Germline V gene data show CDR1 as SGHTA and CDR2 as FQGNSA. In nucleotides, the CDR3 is TGTGCCAGCAGCTTAGTCCTTGGAAACACCATATATTTT. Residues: CASSLVLGNTIYF. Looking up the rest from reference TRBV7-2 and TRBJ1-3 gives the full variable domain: GAGVSQSPSNKVTEKGKDVELRCDPISGHTALYWYRQSLGQGLEFLIYFQGNSAPDKSGLPSDRFSAERTGGSVSTLTIQRTQQEDSAVYLCASSLVLGNTIYFGEGSWLTVV.

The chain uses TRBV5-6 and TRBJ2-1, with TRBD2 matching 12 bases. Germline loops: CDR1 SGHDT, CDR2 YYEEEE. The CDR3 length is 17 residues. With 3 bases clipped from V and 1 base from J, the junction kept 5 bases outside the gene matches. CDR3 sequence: CASSSTSGRLSYNEQFF. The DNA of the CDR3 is TGTGCCAGCAGCTCAACTAGCGGGAGGCTGTCCTACAATGAGCAGTTCTTC.

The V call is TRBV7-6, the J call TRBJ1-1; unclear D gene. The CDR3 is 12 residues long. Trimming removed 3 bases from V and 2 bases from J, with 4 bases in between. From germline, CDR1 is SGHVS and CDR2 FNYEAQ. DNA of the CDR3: TGTGCCAGCAGCTTCCCTAACACTGAAGCTTTCTTT. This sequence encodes CASSFPNTEAFF.

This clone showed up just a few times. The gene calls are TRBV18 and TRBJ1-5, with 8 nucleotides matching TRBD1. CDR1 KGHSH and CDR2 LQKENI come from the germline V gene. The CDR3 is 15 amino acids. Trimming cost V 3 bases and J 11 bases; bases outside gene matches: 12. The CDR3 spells CASSPSTGVSATQHF. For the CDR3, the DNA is TGTGCCAGCTCACCCTCGACAGGGGTTAGCGCGACCCAGCATTTT.

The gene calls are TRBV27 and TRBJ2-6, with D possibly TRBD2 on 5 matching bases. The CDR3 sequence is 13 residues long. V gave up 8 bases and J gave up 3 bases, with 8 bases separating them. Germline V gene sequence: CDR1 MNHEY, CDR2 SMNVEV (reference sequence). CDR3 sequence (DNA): TGTGCCAGCCGGGCGGGTGGGGCCAACGTCCTGACTTTC. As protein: CASRAGGANVLTF.

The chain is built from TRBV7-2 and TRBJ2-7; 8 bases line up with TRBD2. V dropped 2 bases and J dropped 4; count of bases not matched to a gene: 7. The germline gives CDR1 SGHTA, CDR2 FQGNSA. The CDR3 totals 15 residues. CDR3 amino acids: CASSLRVSGDYEQYF. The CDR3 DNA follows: TGTGCCAGCAGCTTAAGAGTTAGCGGGGATTACGAGCAGTACTTC.

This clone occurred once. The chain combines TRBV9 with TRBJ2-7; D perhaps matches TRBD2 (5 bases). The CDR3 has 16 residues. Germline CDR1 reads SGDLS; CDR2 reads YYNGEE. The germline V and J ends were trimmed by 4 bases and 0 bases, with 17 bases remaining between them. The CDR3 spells CASSLGPSPSSYEQYF. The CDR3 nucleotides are TGTGCCAGCAGCCTCGGTCCTAGCCCAAGCTCCTACGAGCAGTACTTC.

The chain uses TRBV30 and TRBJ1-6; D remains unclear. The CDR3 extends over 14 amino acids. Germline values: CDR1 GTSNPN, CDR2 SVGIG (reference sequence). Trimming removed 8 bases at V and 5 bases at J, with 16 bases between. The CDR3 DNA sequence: TGTGCCAGCCAATGGGGAGTGGATAATTCACCCCTCCACTTT. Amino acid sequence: CASQWGVDNSPLHF.

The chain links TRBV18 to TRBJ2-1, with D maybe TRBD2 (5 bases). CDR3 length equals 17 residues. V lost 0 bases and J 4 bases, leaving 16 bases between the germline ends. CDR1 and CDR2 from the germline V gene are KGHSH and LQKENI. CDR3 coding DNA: TGTGCCAGCTCACCACCGAACGTCGGGGTGGTGTACAATGAGCAGTTCTTC. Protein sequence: CASSPPNVGVVYNEQFF.

This CDR3 reads CASIFPGQGGEKLFF. The CDR3 DNA sequence: TGTGCCAGCATTTTCCCGGGACAGGGAGGTGAAAAACTGTTTTTT. The chain combines TRBV6-5 with TRBJ1-4; TRBD1 aligns across 9 bases. CDR1 is MNHEY, CDR2 SVGAGI, per germline. The CDR3 has 15 amino acids. V shed 7 bases and J 7 bases; nucleotides not matched to a gene: 10.